The clone carrying this T cell receptor (beta chain) was detected many times. TCRdb re-called the RT-PCR reads through MiXCR, storing one row per CDR3 protein. The data show hundreds of thousands of distinct CDR3 sequences, with approximately 15% seen just once and 3% to 4.5% held by the top ten. Source material: memory CD4+ T cells from blood. The receptor was isolated from a female donor in good health, serving as a healthy control.

The CDR3 sequence is CASSPVLAGVNEQFF. The CDR3 region has the DNA TGTGCCAGCAGCCCAGTCTTAGCAGGGGTCAATGAGCAGTTCTTC. The V call is TRBV7-3, the J call TRBJ2-1, with a possible D match to TRBD1 (6 bases). The CDR3 sequence is 15 residues long. The V and J ends lost 5 bases and 6 bases respectively, with 17 bases between them. Germline CDR1 SGHTA, CDR2 FQGTGA.